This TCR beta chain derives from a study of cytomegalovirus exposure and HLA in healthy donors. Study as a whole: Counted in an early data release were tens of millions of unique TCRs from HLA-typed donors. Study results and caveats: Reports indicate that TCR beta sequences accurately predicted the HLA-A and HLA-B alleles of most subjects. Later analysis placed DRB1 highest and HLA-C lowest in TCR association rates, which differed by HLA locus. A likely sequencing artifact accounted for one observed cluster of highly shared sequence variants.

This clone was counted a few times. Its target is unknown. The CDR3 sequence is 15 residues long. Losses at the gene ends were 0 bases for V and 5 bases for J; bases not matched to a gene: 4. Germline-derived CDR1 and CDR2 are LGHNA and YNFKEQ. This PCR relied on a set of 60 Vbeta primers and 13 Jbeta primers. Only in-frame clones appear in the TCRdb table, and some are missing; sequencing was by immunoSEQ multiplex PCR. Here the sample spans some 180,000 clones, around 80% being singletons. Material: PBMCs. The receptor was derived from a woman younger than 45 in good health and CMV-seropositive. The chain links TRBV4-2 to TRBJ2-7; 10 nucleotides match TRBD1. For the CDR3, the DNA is TGTGCCAGCAGCCAAGATCCGGGGACAGGGGACGAGCAGTACTTC. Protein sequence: CASSQDPGTGDEQYF.